The sequence of this T cell receptor (beta chain) was determined in a study of cytomegalovirus exposure and HLA in healthy donors. Broader study findings: As immune exposure information, only CMV serostatus was available. A few chains tied to CMV proved CMV antigen-specific in vitro.

As regards this clone: Its specificity is not known.

CDR1 and CDR2 from the germline V gene are ENHRY and SYGVKD. Trimming shortened V by 0 bases and J by 0 bases, and 8 bases separated the two germline ends. This CDR3 has 15 amino acids. The PCR employed 60 Vbeta primers together with 13 Jbeta primers. TCRdb's copy holds only in-frame clones and misses some; the assay was immunoSEQ multiplex PCR. The sample has around 100,000 clones. The specimen sequenced was PBMCs. The receptor was derived from a man aged 30 to 39 in good health and CMV-seronegative. The chain recombines TRBV10-3 with TRBJ2-5; the D gene is possibly TRBD2 (5 bases). CDR3 amino acids: CAISESRGYQETQYF. As DNA, the CDR3 is TGTGCCATCAGTGAGTCTCGGGGTTACCAAGAGACCCAGTACTTC.